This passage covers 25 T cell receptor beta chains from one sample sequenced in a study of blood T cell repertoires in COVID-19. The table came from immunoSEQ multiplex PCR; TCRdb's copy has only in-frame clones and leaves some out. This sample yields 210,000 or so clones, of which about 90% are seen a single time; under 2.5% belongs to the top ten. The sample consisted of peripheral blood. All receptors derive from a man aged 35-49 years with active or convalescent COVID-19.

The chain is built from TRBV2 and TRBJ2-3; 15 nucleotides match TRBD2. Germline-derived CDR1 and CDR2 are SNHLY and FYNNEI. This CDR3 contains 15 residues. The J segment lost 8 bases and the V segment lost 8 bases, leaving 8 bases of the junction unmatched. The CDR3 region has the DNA TGTGCCAGCCGAGGGACTAGCGGGAGGTGGGTTACGCAGTATTTT. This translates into CASRGTSGRWVTQYF. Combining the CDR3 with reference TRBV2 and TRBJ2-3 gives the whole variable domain EPEVTQTPSHQVTQMGQEVILRCVPISNHLYFYWYRQILGQKVEFLVSFYNNEISEKSEIFDDQFSVERPDGSNFTLKIRSTKLEDSAMYFCASRGTSGRWVTQYFGPGTRLTVL.

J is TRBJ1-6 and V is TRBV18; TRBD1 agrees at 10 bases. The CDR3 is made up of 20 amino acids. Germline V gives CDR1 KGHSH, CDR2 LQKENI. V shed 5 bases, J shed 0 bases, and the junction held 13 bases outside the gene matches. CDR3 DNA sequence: TGTGCCAGCTCAATGGGAGCGGGACAGGGGTTTTTCTCCTATAATTCACCCCTCCACTTT. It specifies CASSMGAGQGFFSYNSPLHF.

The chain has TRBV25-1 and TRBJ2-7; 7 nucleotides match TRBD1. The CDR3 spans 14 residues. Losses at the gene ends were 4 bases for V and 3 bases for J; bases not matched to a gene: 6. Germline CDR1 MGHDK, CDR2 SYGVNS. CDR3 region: CASSGDRDSYEQYF. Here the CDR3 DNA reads TGTGCCAGCAGTGGGGACCGGGACAGCTACGAGCAGTACTTC.

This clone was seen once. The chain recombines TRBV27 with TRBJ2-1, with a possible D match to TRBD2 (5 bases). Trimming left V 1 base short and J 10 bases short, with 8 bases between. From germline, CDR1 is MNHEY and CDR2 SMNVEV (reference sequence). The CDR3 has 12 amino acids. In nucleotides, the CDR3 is TGTGCCAGCAGTTTATACGGGGTGGAGCAGTTCTTC. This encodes CASSLYGVEQFF.

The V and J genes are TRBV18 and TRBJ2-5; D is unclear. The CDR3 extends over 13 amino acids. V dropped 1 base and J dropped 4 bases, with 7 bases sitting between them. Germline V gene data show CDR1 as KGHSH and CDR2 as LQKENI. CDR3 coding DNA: TGTGCCAGCTCACCACGGGCCCCAGAGACCCAGTACTTC. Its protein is CASSPRAPETQYF. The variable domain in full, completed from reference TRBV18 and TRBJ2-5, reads NAGVMQNPRHLVRRRGQEARLRCSPMKGHSHVYWYRQLPEEGLKFMVYLQKENIIDESGMPKERFSAEFPKEGPSILRIQQVVRGDSAAYFCASSPRAPETQYFGPGTRLLVL.

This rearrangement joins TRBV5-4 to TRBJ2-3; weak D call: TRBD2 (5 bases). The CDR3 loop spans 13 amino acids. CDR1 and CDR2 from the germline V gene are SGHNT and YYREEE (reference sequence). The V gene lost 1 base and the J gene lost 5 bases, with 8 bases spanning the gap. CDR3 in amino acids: CASSLRERDTQYF. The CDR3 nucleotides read TGTGCCAGCAGCTTGAGGGAGAGAGATACGCAGTATTTT.

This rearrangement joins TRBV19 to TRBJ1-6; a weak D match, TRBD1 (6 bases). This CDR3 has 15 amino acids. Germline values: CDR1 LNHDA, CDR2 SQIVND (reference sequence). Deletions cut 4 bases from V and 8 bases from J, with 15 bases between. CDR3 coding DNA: TGTGCCAGTAGTAAATACAGGGTCGCCGATTCACCCCTCCACTTT. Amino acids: CASSKYRVADSPLHF.

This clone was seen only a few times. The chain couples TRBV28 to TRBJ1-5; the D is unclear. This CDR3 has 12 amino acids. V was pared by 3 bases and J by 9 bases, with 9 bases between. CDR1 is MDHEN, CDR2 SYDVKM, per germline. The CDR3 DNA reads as TGTGCCAGCAGTTTCGGGGATAGGCCCCAGCATTTT. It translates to CASSFGDRPQHF.

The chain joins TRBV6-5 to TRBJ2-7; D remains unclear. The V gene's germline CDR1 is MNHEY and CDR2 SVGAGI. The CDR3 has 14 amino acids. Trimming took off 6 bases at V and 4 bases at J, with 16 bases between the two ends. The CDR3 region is CASRPVQTLYEQYF. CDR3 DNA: TGTGCCAGCAGGCCCGTCCAGACTCTTTACGAGCAGTACTTC.

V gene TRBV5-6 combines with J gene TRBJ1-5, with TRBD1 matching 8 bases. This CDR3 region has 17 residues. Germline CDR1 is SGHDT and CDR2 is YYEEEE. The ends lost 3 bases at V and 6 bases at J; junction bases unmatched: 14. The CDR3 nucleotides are TGTGCCAGCAGCTCCACTTATGGCCAGGGGGCAAGTCAGCCCCAGCATTTT. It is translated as CASSSTYGQGASQPQHF.

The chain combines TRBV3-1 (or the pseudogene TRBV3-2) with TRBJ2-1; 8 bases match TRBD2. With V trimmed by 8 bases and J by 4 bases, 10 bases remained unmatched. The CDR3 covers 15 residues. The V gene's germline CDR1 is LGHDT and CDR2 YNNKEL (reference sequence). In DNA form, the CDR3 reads TGTGCCAGCGTGGGCCGGGGGGGGTATTACAATGAGCAGTTCTTC. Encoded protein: CASVGRGGYYNEQFF.

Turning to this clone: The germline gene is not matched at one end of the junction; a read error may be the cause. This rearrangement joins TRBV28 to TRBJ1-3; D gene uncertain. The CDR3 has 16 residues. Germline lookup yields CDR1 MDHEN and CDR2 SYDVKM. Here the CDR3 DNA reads TGTGCCAGCAGTTTTATATTTCCTACCTCTGAAAACACCATATATTTT. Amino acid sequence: CASSFIFPTSENTIYF.

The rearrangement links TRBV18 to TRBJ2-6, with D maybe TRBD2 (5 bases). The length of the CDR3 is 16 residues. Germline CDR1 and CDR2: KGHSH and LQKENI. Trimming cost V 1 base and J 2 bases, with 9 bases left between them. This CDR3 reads CASSPRPGAGANVLTF. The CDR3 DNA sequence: TGTGCCAGCTCACCACGCCCCGGGGCTGGGGCCAACGTCCTGACTTTC.

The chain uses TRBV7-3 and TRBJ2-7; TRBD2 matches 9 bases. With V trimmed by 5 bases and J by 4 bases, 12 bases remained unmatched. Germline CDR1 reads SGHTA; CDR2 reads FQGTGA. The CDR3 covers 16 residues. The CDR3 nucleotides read TGTGCCAGCAGCGAAGGGCCAGCGGGGGGCCCATACGAGCAGTACTTC. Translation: CASSEGPAGGPYEQYF.

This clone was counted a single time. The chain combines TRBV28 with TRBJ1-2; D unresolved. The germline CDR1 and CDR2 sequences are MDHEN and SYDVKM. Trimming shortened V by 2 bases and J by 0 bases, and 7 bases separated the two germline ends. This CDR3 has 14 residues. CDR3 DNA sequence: TGTGCCAGCAGTTTAGGCTTTCCTAACTATGGCTACACCTTC. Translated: CASSLGFPNYGYTF.

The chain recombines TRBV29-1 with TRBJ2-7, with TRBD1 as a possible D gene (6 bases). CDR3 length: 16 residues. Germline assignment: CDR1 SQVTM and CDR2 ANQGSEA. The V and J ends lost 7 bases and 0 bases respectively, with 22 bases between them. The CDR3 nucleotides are TGCAGCGCCCAGCCAACAGGGTCCAAAGCCTCCTACGAGCAGTACTTC. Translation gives CSAQPTGSKASYEQYF.

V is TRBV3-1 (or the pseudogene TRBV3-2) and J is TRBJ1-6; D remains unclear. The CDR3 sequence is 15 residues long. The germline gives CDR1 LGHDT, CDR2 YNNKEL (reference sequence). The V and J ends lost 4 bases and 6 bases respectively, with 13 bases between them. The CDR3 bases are TGTGCCAGCAGCCCCCGACAAGAGGGTAATTCACCCCTCCACTTT. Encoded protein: CASSPRQEGNSPLHF.

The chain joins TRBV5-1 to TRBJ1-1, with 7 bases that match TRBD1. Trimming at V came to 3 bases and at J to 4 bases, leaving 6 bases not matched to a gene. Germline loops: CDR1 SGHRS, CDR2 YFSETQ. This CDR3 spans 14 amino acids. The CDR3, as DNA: TGCGCCAGCAGCTCACAGGGGCTCGGCACTGAAGCTTTCTTT. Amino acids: CASSSQGLGTEAFF.

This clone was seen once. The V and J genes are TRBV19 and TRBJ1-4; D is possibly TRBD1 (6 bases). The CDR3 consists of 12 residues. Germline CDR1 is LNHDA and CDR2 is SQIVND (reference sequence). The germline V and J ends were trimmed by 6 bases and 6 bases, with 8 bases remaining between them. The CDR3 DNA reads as TGTGCCAGTAGACAGGGCGATGAAAAACTGTTTTTT. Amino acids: CASRQGDEKLFF.

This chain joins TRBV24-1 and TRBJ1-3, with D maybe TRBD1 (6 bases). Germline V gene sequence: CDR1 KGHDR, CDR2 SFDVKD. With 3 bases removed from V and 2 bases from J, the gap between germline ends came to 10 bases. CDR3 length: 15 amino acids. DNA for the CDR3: TGTGCCACCAGTGATCCGGACAGAGCTGGAAACACCATATATTTT. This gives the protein CATSDPDRAGNTIYF.

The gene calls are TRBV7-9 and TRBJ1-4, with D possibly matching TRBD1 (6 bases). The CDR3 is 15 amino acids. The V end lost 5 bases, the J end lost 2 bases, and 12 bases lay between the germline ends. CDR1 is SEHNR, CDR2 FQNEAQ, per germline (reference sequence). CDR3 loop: CASSASTGTNEKLFF. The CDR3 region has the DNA TGTGCCAGCAGCGCATCAACAGGGACTAATGAAAAACTGTTTTTT.

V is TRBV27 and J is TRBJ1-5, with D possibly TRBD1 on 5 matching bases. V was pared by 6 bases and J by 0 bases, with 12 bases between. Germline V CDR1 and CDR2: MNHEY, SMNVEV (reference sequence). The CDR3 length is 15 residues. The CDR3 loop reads CASSPGLYSNQPQHF. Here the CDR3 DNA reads TGTGCCAGCAGCCCAGGGCTCTATAGCAATCAGCCCCAGCATTTT.

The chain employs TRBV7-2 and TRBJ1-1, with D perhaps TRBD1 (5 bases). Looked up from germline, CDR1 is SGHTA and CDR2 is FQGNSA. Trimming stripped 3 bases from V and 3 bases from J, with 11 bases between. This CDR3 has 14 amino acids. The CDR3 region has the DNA TGTGCCAGCAGCTTTTCTACAGGTTACACTGAAGCTTTCTTT. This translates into CASSFSTGYTEAFF.

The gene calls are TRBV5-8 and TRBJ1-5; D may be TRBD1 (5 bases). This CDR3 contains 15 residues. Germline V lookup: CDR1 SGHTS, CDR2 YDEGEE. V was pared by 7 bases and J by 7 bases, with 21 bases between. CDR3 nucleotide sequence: TGTGCCAGCGGGAGGGGCAGGGCAAAGCAACAGCCCCAGCATTTT. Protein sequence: CASGRGRAKQQPQHF.

CDR3 sequence reads: CASSIGFYEQYF. As DNA, the CDR3 is TGTGCCAGTAGTATTGGCTTCTACGAGCAGTACTTC. The V call is TRBV19, the J call TRBJ2-7; D unclear. Germline CDR1 reads LNHDA; CDR2 reads SQIVND (reference sequence). The V gene lost 3 bases and the J gene lost 3 bases, with 6 bases spanning the gap. The CDR3 totals 12 residues.